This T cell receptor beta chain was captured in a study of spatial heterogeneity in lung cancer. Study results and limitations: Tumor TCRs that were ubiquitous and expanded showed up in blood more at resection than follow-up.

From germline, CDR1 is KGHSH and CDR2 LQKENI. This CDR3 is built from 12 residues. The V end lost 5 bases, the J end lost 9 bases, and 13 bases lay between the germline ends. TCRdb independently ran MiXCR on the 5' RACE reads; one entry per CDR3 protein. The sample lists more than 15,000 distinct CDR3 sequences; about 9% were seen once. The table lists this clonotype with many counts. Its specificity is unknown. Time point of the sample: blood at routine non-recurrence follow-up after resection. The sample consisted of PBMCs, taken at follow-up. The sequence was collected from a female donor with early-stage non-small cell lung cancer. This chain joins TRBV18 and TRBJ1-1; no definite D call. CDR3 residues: CASSTSGQQAFF. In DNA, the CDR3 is TGTGCCAGCTCAACGTCCGGGCAGCAAGCTTTCTTT.